What follows is one TCR beta chain and its context. V trimming: 6 bases; J trimming: 2 bases; junction bases outside the gene matches: 6. Germline CDR1 is MNHEY and CDR2 is SMNVEV (reference sequence). This CDR3 has 15 residues. The record originates from a study of shared clonotypes between healthy human individuals. Only CD45RO-negative cells positively selected for CCR7 counted as naive CD8 cells, so terminally differentiated effector memory CD45RA+ cells were excluded. Repertoires were generated with immunoSEQ multiplex PCR, while TCRdb's copy carries only in-frame clones and drops some. Of under 700,000 clones in the sample, about 95% are singletons; the top ten hold approximately 0.11%.

The clonotype originates from a woman in her thirties in good health. J is TRBJ2-1 and V is TRBV27, with 8 bases fitting TRBD1. Sequencing was carried out using naive CD8+ T cells sorted from blood. This CDR3 is CASSPSGGAYNEQFF. DNA for the CDR3: TGTGCCAGCAGCCCCTCAGGGGGCGCCTACAATGAGCAGTTCTTC.